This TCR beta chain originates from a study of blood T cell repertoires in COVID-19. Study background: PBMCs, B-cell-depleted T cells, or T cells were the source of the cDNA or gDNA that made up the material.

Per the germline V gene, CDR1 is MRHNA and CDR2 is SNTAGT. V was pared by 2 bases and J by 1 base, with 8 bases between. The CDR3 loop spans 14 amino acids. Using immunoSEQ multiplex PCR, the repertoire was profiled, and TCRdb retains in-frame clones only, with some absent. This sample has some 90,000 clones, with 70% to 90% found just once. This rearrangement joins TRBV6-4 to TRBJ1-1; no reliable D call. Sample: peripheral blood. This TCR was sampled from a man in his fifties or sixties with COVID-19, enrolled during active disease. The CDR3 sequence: CASSDGRTNTEAFF. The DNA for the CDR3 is TGTGCCAGCAGTGACGGCAGAACGAACACTGAAGCTTTCTTT.